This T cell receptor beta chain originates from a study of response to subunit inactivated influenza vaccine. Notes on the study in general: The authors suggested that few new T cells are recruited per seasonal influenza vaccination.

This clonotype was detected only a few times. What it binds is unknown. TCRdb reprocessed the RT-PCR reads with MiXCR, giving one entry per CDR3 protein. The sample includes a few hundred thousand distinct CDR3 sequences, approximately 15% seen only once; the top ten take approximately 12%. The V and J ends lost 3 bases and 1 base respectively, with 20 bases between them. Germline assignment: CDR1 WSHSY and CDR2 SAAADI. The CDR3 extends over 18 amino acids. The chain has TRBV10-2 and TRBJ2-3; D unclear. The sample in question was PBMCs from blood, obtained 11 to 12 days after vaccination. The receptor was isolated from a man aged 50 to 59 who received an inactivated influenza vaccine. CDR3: CASSERAGPVRGTDTQYF. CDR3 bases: TGCGCCAGCAGTGAACGGGCCGGACCGGTTCGAGGCACAGATACGCAGTATTTT.